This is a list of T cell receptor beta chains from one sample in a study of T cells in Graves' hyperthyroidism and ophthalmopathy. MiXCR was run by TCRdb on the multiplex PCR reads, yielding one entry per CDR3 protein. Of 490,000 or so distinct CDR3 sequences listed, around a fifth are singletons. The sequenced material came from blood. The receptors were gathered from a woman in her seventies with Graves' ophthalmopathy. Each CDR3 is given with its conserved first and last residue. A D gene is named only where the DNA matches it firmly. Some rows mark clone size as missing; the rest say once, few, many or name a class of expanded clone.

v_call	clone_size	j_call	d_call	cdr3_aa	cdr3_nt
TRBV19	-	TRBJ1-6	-	CASSIDRSAHSPLHF	TGTGCCAGTAGTATAGATCGTTCAGCCCATTCACCCCTCCACTTT
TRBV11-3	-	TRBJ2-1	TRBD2	CASSLDKLAGVSNEQFF	TGTGCCAGCAGCTTAGATAAGCTAGCGGGAGTATCCAATGAGCAGTTCTTC
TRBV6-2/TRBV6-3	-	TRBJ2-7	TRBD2	CASVGTSGLGQYF	TGTGCCAGCGTTGGGACTAGCGGTCTTGGGCAGTACTTC
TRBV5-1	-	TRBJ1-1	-	CASSLWGEVDTEAFF	TGCGCCAGCAGCTTGTGGGGGGAAGTCGACACTGAAGCTTTCTTT
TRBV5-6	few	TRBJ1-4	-	CASSLKGGLVSEKLFF	TGTGCCAGCAGCTTAAAGGGAGGGCTCGTCTCTGAAAAACTGTTTTTT
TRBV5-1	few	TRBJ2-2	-	CASSLALRNTGELFF	TGCGCCAGCAGCTTGGCCCTGCGGAACACCGGGGAGCTGTTTTTT
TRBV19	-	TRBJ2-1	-	CASSHSMGAQTGYNEQFF	TGTGCCAGTAGTCATTCCATGGGGGCCCAAACAGGGTACAATGAGCAGTTCTTC
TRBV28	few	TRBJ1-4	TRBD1	CASSSGTGAEKLFF	TGTGCCAGCAGTTCCGGGACAGGGGCTGAAAAACTGTTTTTT
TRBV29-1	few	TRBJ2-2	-	CSVRSGNHAGELFF	TGCAGCGTCAGGTCAGGGAATCATGCCGGGGAGCTGTTTTTT
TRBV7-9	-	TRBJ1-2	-	CASSLVRSVGYTF	TGTGCCAGCAGCTTAGTTCGGAGTGTTGGCTACACCTTC
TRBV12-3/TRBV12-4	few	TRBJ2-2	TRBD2	CASSSLAGVVRTGELFF	TGTGCCAGCAGTTCTCTAGCGGGAGTGGTTCGCACCGGGGAGCTGTTTTTT
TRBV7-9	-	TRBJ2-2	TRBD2	CASSLIPGGPAGELFF	TGTGCCAGCAGCTTAATACCGGGAGGGCCCGCCGGGGAGCTGTTTTTT
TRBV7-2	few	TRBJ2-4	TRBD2	CASSLARGMDIQYF	TGTGCCAGCAGCTTAGCGCGGGGGATGGACATTCAGTACTTC
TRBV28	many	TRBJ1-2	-	CASSSGPNYGYTF	TGTGCCAGCAGTTCCGGGCCTAACTATGGCTACACCTTC
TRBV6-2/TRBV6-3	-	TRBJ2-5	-	CASSRRLVESQETQYF	TGTGCCAGCAGCCGGCGACTAGTTGAGTCCCAGGAGACCCAGTACTTC
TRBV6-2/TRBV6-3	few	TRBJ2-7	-	CASTRARGGTTYEQYF	TGTGCCAGCACACGGGCCAGGGGGGGGACCACCTACGAGCAGTACTTC
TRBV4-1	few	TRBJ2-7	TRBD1	CASSPTRDRAIYEQYF	TGCGCCAGCAGCCCAACCCGGGACAGGGCGATCTACGAGCAGTACTTC
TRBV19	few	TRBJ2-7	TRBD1	CASSPRTGLVYEQYF	TGTGCCAGTAGTCCACGGACAGGGCTGGTCTACGAGCAGTACTTC
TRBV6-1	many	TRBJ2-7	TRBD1	CASSAPEQGFTYEQYF	TGTGCCAGCAGTGCACCCGAACAGGGGTTCACCTACGAGCAGTACTTC
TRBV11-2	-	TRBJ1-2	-	CASSQDLTRNGYTF	TGCGCCAGCAGCCAAGACCTTACTCGCAACGGCTACACCTTC
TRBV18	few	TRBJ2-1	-	CASSPPVHNEQFF	TGTGCCAGCTCACCACCGGTACACAATGAGCAGTTCTTC
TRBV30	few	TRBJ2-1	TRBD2	CAWSVPSLAGVDPHEQFF	TGTGCCTGGAGTGTGCCCTCGCTAGCGGGAGTAGATCCGCATGAGCAGTTCTTC
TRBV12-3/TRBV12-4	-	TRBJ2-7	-	CASSLPPGAGSHYEQYF	TGTGCCAGCAGTCTTCCCCCGGGGGCGGGGTCTCACTACGAGCAGTACTTC
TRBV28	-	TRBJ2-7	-	CASSLSAAGRHEQYF	TGTGCCAGCAGTTTAAGTGCCGCAGGGCGTCACGAGCAGTACTTC
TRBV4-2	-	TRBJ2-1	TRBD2	CASSHLAGAGYEQFF	TGTGCCAGCAGCCATCTAGCGGGAGCGGGCTATGAGCAGTTCTTC
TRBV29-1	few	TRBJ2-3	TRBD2	CSVEGLAGVMDTQYF	TGCAGCGTGGAGGGACTAGCGGGAGTAATGGATACGCAGTATTTT
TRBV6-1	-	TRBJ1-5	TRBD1	CASRSGQGNQPQHF	TGTGCCAGCAGATCCGGACAGGGGAATCAGCCCCAGCATTTT
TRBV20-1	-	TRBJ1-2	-	CSARFGDYGYTF	TGCAGTGCTAGATTTGGAGACTATGGCTACACCTTC
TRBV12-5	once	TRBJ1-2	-	CASGFRGGYTF	TGTGCTAGTGGGTTCAGGGGCGGCTACACCTTC
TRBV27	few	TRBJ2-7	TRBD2	CASSWNSGPYEQYF	TGTGCCAGCAGTTGGAATAGCGGGCCCTACGAGCAGTACTTC
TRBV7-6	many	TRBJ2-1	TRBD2	CASSIVGLAEYNEQFF	TGTGCCAGCAGCATAGTCGGACTAGCGGAATACAATGAGCAGTTCTTC
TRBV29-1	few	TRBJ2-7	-	CSYEAGTYEQYF	TGCAGCTACGAGGCAGGGACCTACGAGCAGTACTTC
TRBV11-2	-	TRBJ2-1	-	CASSLTGARNEQFF	TGTGCCAGCAGCCTAACGGGGGCAAGGAATGAGCAGTTCTTC
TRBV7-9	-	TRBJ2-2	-	CAGQATGELFF	TGTGCCGGGCAGGCCACCGGGGAGCTGTTTTTT
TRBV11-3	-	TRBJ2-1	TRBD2	CASSRPSSGRRDNEQFF	TGTGCCAGCAGCCGTCCTTCTAGCGGGAGACGTGACAATGAGCAGTTCTTC
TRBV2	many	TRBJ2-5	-	CASNSWETQYF	TGTGCCAGCAATAGTTGGGAGACCCAGTACTTC
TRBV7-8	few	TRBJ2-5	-	CASSLGGLTQETQYF	TGTGCCAGCAGCTTAGGAGGACTGACTCAAGAGACCCAGTACTTC
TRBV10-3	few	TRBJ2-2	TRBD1	CAINARQGAQTGELFF	TGTGCCATCAATGCGAGACAGGGGGCGCAAACCGGGGAGCTGTTTTTT
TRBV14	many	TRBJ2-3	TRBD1	CASSQERTGTQYF	TGTGCCAGCAGCCAAGAAAGGACAGGGACGCAGTATTTT
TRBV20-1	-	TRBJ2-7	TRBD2	CSAPTSGSFYYEQYF	TGCAGTGCCCCCACTAGCGGGAGTTTCTACTACGAGCAGTACTTC
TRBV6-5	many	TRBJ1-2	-	CASSYSTRNYGYTF	TGTGCCAGCAGTTACTCGACGCGGAACTATGGCTACACCTTC
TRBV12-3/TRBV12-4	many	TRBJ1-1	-	CASSLVQTNTEAFF	TGTGCCAGCAGTTTGGTACAGACGAACACTGAAGCTTTCTTT
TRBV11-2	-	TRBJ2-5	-	CASSLNPGSQETQYF	TGTGCCAGCAGCTTAAATCCGGGCAGCCAAGAGACCCAGTACTTC
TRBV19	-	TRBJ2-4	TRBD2	CASSFPGLANIQYF	TGTGCCAGTAGTTTTCCGGGACTAGCGAACATTCAGTACTTC
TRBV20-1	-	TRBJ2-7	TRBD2	CSAALTSGIFEQYF	TGCAGTGCTGCATTGACTAGCGGGATATTCGAGCAGTACTTC
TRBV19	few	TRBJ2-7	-	CASSISSIGHYEQYF	TGTGCCAGTAGTATCTCGTCCATTGGGCATTACGAGCAGTACTTC
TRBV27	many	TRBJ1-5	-	CASSLSGGSNQPQHF	TGTGCCAGCAGTTTATCTGGGGGTAGCAATCAGCCCCAGCATTTT
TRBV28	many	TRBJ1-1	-	CASSFFDRNTEAFF	TGTGCCAGCAGTTTTTTTGACAGGAACACTGAAGCTTTCTTT
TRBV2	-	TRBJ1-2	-	CASNALGRSYGYTF	TGTGCCAGCAATGCTCTAGGACGGTCCTATGGCTACACCTTC
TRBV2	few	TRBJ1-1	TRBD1	CASSQRTGNTEAFF	TGTGCCAGCAGTCAAAGGACAGGGAACACTGAAGCTTTCTTT
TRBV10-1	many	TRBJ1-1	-	CASRGHANTEAFF	TGCGCCAGCAGGGGACACGCGAACACTGAAGCTTTCTTT
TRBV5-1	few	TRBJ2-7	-	CASRRQANYEQYF	TGCGCCAGCCGTCGACAGGCCAACTACGAGCAGTACTTC
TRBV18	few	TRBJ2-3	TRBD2	CASSRREGLTDTQYF	TGTGCCAGCTCACGCCGGGAGGGCCTCACAGATACGCAGTATTTT
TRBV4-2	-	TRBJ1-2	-	CASSQGRDGYTF	TGTGCCAGCAGCCAAGGCAGGGATGGCTACACCTTC
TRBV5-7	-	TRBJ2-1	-	CASTSSGTAENEQFF	TGTGCCAGCACCTCCTCTGGGACGGCAGAGAATGAGCAGTTCTTC
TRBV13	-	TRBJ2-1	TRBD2	CASSSRLEREAVEQFF	TGTGCCAGCAGCTCCCGACTGGAGCGGGAGGCGGTTGAGCAGTTCTTC
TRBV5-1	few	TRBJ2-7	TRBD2	CASSLFSGSYEQYF	TGCGCCAGCAGCTTGTTTAGCGGGAGTTACGAGCAGTACTTC